Sequencing of this TCR beta chain was carried out in a study of blood T cell repertoires in COVID-19. About the research overall: The United States, Italy and Spain supplied acute and convalescent COVID-19 samples. In each case, the material was cDNA or gDNA derived from T cells, B-cell-depleted T cells, or PBMCs.

In the authors' workflow: Estimation of nucleated cell counts relied on the amplification of reference gene primers. Assay: immunoSEQ multiplex PCR; the TCRdb copy retains only in-frame clones and omits some. The DNA was the basis for D and trimming; V, J and clone size are from that table. The repertoire includes around 270,000 clones, around 89% of them detected once, and roughly 0.8% sits in the top ten. V was shortened by 5 bases and J by 7 bases, with 9 bases between the two germline ends. CDR3 length: 12 residues. The V gene's germline CDR1 is MNHEY and CDR2 SVGAGI. The TCR sequence derives from a man in his thirties or forties with acute or convalescent COVID-19. Material for sequencing was peripheral blood. The chain links TRBV6-5 to TRBJ1-5; D not resolved. The CDR3: CASSSSHQPQHF. The CDR3 bases are TGTGCCAGCAGTAGTAGCCACCAGCCCCAGCATTTT.